Following are 13 T cell receptor beta chains from one sample sequenced in a study of shared clonotypes between healthy human individuals. Profiled with immunoSEQ multiplex PCR; TCRdb holds only in-frame clones, not every one. Among roughly 500,000 clones, around 79% were seen once, and the ten largest hold roughly 13%. Sequencing used PBMCs. Every receptor here comes from a woman aged 40 to 50 in good health. Some clones in this sample may be carry-over from other donors' samples.

The V gene is TRBV27, the J gene TRBJ2-1; 8 positions match TRBD2. This CDR3 is built from 15 residues. V shed 1 base, J shed 9 bases, and the junction held 8 bases outside the gene matches. Germline loops: CDR1 MNHEY, CDR2 SMNVEV (reference sequence). The CDR3 here is CASSLFSGVSGEQFF. The CDR3 coding sequence is TGTGCCAGCAGTTTATTTAGCGGGGTTTCCGGTGAGCAGTTCTTC.

The CDR3 DNA reads as TGTGCCAGCCAGGACAGGGAATTCTCTGGTGAGCAGTTCTTC. Translating gives CASQDREFSGEQFF. The chain combines TRBV19 with TRBJ2-1; TRBD1 agrees at 8 bases. Losses at the gene ends were 9 bases for V and 9 bases for J; bases not matched to a gene: 13. From germline, CDR1 is LNHDA and CDR2 SQIVND (reference sequence). The length of the CDR3 is 14 residues.

Written as DNA, the CDR3 is TGTGCCAGCAGCTTAGTAGGGAGGGGAATCTATGGCTACACCTTC. It translates to CASSLVGRGIYGYTF. The rearrangement uses TRBV7-2 and TRBJ1-2, with D possibly matching TRBD1 (5 bases). Trimming shortened V by 1 base and J by 4 bases, and 13 bases separated the two germline ends. Germline V gene sequence: CDR1 SGHTA, CDR2 FQGNSA. The CDR3 has 15 amino acids.

The genes are TRBV2 and TRBJ2-2; TRBD2 is a possible D gene (6 bases). Trimming removed 7 bases at V and 8 bases at J, with 20 bases between. CDR1 and CDR2 from the germline V gene are SNHLY and FYNNEI. The CDR3 runs to 15 residues. CDR3 sequence (DNA): TGTGCCAGCACCAAAGCTAGGGCGGGGAAGGGGGAGCTGTTTTTT. Translation gives CASTKARAGKGELFF.

The chain recombines TRBV11-2 with TRBJ1-1; TRBD1 agrees at 8 bases. In germline, CDR1 is SGHAT, CDR2 FQNNGV. The V gene end was trimmed by 5 bases and the J gene end by 1 base; junction bases not matched to a gene: 3. The CDR3 covers 14 residues. The CDR3 region has the DNA TGTGCCAGCAGCCGGGACAGGAAGAACACTGAAGCTTTCTTT. Protein: CASSRDRKNTEAFF.

The CDR3 DNA reads TGTGCCAGCAGCTTAGCGCTAACGACCGCTATAGCCAAAAACATTCAGTACTTC. This codes for CASSLALTTAIAKNIQYF. The V call is TRBV7-9, the J call TRBJ2-4; D ambiguous. The CDR3 extends over 18 amino acids. V was pared by 0 bases and J by 0 bases, with 15 bases between. Germline V gene data show CDR1 as SEHNR and CDR2 as FQNEAQ (reference sequence).

This clone was counted at least ten times. The chain combines TRBV11-2 with TRBJ2-2; 9 positions agree with TRBD2. With 2 bases clipped from V and 8 bases from J, the junction kept 6 bases outside the gene matches. Germline V lookup: CDR1 SGHAT, CDR2 FQNNGV. The CDR3 loop spans 15 amino acids. Here the CDR3 DNA reads TGTGCCAGCAGCTTAACGTCTAGCGGGAAGGGGGAGCTGTTTTTT. Translation gives CASSLTSSGKGELFF.

The rearrangement joins TRBV19 to TRBJ2-3; no definite D call. Trimming stripped 5 bases from V and 6 bases from J, with 15 bases between. The germline V gene encodes CDR1 LNHDA and CDR2 SQIVND (reference sequence). CDR3 length: 14 amino acids. The CDR3: CASSSRQPSDTQYF. CDR3 nucleotides: TGTGCCAGTAGTTCCCGGCAGCCCTCGGATACGCAGTATTTT.

The chain employs TRBV28 and TRBJ2-5, with 8 bases lining up with TRBD1. The CDR3 extends over 15 amino acids. Looked up from germline, CDR1 is MDHEN and CDR2 is SYDVKM. Trimming at V came to 6 bases and at J to 7 bases, leaving 13 bases not matched to a gene. In DNA form, the CDR3 reads TGTGCCAGCAGGGCAGGGACAGGTGAAGGTCGGACCCAGTACTTC. Translation gives CASRAGTGEGRTQYF.

In its sample, this clone was seen once. A much larger clone is a single base away; this may be a read error. The identical CDR3 is also encoded by other nucleotide sequences in the sample. The genes are TRBV5-1 and TRBJ2-3, with 11 nucleotides matching TRBD2. CDR3 length: 16 residues. With V trimmed by 0 bases and J by 3 bases, 3 bases remained unmatched. Germline-derived CDR1 and CDR2 are SGHRS and YFSETQ. CDR3 loop: CASSLGLAGGTDTQYF. The CDR3 coding sequence is TGCGCCAGCAGCTTGGGGCTAGCGGGAGGAACAGATACGCAGTATTTT.

The rearrangement uses TRBV2 and TRBJ1-4, with a weak D call TRBD1 (5 bases). CDR3 length equals 14 residues. Trimming removed 5 bases at V and 7 bases at J, with 14 bases between. Per germline, CDR1 SNHLY and CDR2 FYNNEI. CDR3 loop: CASSNLGTREKLFF. The DNA of the CDR3 is TGTGCCAGCAGTAACCTTGGGACCCGTGAAAAACTGTTTTTT. The whole variable domain, remainder taken from reference TRBV2 and TRBJ1-4, is EPEVTQTPSHQVTQMGQEVILRCVPISNHLYFYWYRQILGQKVEFLVSFYNNEISEKSEIFDDQFSVERPDGSNFTLKIRSTKLEDSAMYFCASSNLGTREKLFFGSGTQLSVL.

The chain combines TRBV7-2 with TRBJ2-3; 7 positions agree with TRBD2. The trim removed 5 bases at V and 6 bases at J, leaving 8 bases unmatched. Germline CDR1 SGHTA, CDR2 FQGNSA. The CDR3 is 14 amino acids. The CDR3 coding sequence is TGTGCCAGCAGCACAGGCGGGAGAAGCGATACGCAGTATTTT. As protein: CASSTGGRSDTQYF.

This chain links TRBV11-2 with TRBJ2-7; 8 bases fit TRBD2. The J segment lost 4 bases and the V segment lost 0 bases, leaving 5 bases of the junction unmatched. The CDR3 loop spans 15 amino acids. The germline V gene has CDR1 SGHAT and CDR2 FQNNGV. Here the CDR3 reads CASSLDPGGPYEQYF. CDR3 in DNA: TGTGCCAGCAGCTTAGACCCGGGAGGGCCTTACGAGCAGTACTTC.